The rows below give T cell receptor beta chains drawn from one sample of a study of cytomegalovirus exposure and HLA in healthy donors. Assay: immunoSEQ multiplex PCR; the TCRdb copy retains only in-frame clones and omits some. Among roughly 160,000 clones listed, roughly 81% were seen once. Source material: PBMCs. The receptors come from a woman aged 50 to 60 in good health and CMV-seronegative. Both conserved end residues are part of each CDR3. D genes are given only for firm matches. A clone size is listed for some rows: how often the clone was seen (once, few, many), or a class if it is expanded.

clone_size j_call v_call d_call cdr3_aa cdr3_nt
NA TRBJ2-7 TRBV28 TRBD2 CASSSPTSGSAQYF TGTGCCAGCAGTTCCCCGACTAGCGGGAGCGCGCAGTACTTC
NA TRBJ2-3 TRBV7-2 NA CASSLAPEGATDTQYF TGTGCCAGCAGCTTAGCCCCGGAGGGCGCCACAGATACGCAGTATTTT
NA TRBJ2-1 TRBV2 TRBD2 CASNINKKWTSTIYNEQFF TGTGCCAGCAATATAAACAAAAAGTGGACTAGCACTATCTACAATGAGCAGTTCTTC
NA TRBJ1-1 TRBV19 TRBD1 CASSGGQAGTEAFF TGTGCCAGTAGTGGGGGACAGGCCGGCACTGAAGCTTTCTTT
NA TRBJ2-3 TRBV15 NA CATSRDSSDTQYF TGTGCCACCAGCAGAGATAGTTCAGATACGCAGTATTTT
once TRBJ1-6 TRBV6-5 NA CASSSAGANNSPLHF TGTGCCAGCAGTTCGGCAGGTGCTAATAATTCACCCCTCCACTTT
NA TRBJ2-6 TRBV6-5 NA CASRRESSGANVLTF TGTGCCTCACGGAGAGAGTCCTCTGGGGCCAACGTCCTGACTTTC
NA TRBJ2-5 TRBV21-1 NA CASSPPGTSGGHGGETQYF TGTGCCAGCAGCCCCCCCGGGACTAGCGGGGGGCATGGGGGAGAGACCCAGTACTTC
NA TRBJ1-2 TRBV20-1 NA CSAPGVYGYTF TGCAGTGCCCCAGGGGTTTATGGCTACACCTTC
NA TRBJ2-1 TRBV12-5 NA CASAPGLDYNEQFF TGTGCTAGTGCCCCGGGACTTGACTACAATGAGCAGTTCTTC
NA TRBJ2-1 TRBV19 TRBD2 CASSRASGGAVSSYNEQFF TGTGCCAGTAGTAGGGCTAGCGGGGGGGCCGTTAGCTCCTACAATGAGCAGTTCTTC
NA TRBJ2-3 TRBV9 TRBD1 CASSVEGQGNTDTQYF TGTGCCAGCAGCGTAGAAGGACAGGGAAACACAGATACGCAGTATTTT
NA TRBJ1-1 TRBV28 TRBD1 CASSLWEWARGDTEAFF TGTGCCAGCAGTTTATGGGAATGGGCCAGGGGGGACACTGAAGCTTTCTTT
NA TRBJ2-7 TRBV10-3 NA CATRNSYEQYF TGTGCCACCCGTAATTCCTACGAGCAGTACTTC
few TRBJ1-1 TRBV5-6 TRBD1 CASSFLFRGPRTEAFF TGTGCCAGCAGCTTCCTTTTCAGGGGGCCTAGGACTGAAGCTTTCTTT
NA TRBJ2-1 TRBV11-2 NA CASSKTTGGSYNEQFF TGTGCCAGCAGCAAAACGACTGGTGGGTCATACAATGAGCAGTTCTTC
NA TRBJ2-7 TRBV15 TRBD1 CATANRGLSPEQYF TGTGCCACCGCAAACAGGGGGCTCTCCCCTGAGCAGTACTTC
NA TRBJ1-4 TRBV5-8 TRBD1 CASSGRTGRGEKLFF TGTGCCAGCAGCGGCCGGACAGGAAGAGGAGAAAAACTGTTTTTT
NA TRBJ2-2 TRBV28 NA CASRIGGRNTGELFF TGTGCCAGCAGGATTGGAGGGCGAAACACCGGGGAGCTGTTTTTT
NA TRBJ2-7 TRBV5-1 NA CASSPGGYEQYF TGCGCCAGCAGCCCGGGTGGCTACGAGCAGTACTTC
NA TRBJ2-5 TRBV21-1 NA CASSKGGEETQYF TGTGCCAGCAGCAAAGGGGGGGAGGAGACCCAGTACTTC
once TRBJ1-1 TRBV4-3 NA CASSRALETEAFF TGCGCCAGCAGTAGAGCCTTGGAGACTGAAGCTTTCTTT
NA TRBJ1-2 TRBV4-3 TRBD1 CASSQGQGPNYGYTF TGCGCCAGCAGCCAGGGACAGGGACCCAACTATGGCTACACCTTC
NA TRBJ1-1 TRBV6-6 TRBD1 CASSYQGAGAEAFF TGTGCCAGCAGTTACCAGGGGGCAGGCGCTGAAGCTTTCTTT
NA TRBJ2-3 TRBV7-2 NA CASSLDGQNTDTQYF TGTGCCAGCAGCTTAGATGGACAGAACACAGATACGCAGTATTTT
NA TRBJ2-2 TRBV7-3 TRBD1 CASSKGPGGIFSTGELFF TGTGCCAGCAGCAAGGGTCCAGGGGGAATTTTTTCTACCGGGGAGCTGTTTTTT
NA TRBJ1-2 TRBV7-2 NA CASSLDPGIGYTF TGTGCCAGCAGCTTAGACCCGGGGATTGGCTACACCTTC
NA TRBJ1-1 TRBV29-1 TRBD1 CSVGPPGGNTEAFF TGCAGCGTTGGCCCCCCAGGGGGCAACACTGAAGCTTTCTTT
NA TRBJ2-7 TRBV9 TRBD2 CASSETSGRGREQYF TGTGCCAGCAGCGAGACTAGCGGGAGGGGTCGCGAGCAGTACTTC
NA TRBJ2-5 TRBV7-8 TRBD2 CASSLRELAGETQYF TGTGCCAGCAGCTTACGGGAATTAGCGGGAGAGACCCAGTACTTC
few TRBJ1-3 TRBV9 TRBD1 CASSPGQGYSGNTIYF TGTGCCAGCAGCCCTGGACAGGGCTACTCTGGAAACACCATATATTTT
NA TRBJ2-2 TRBV11-2 NA CASSPNLATGVLQGELFF TGTGCCAGCAGCCCCAACTTAGCCACGGGAGTTTTACAGGGGGAGCTGTTTTTT
NA TRBJ2-7 TRBV4-1 TRBD2 CASSLRTSGSYEQYF TGCGCCAGCAGCCTCAGGACTAGCGGATCCTACGAGCAGTACTTC
few TRBJ1-5 TRBV19 TRBD1 CASSPLTGAGSNQPQHF TGTGCCAGTAGTCCCTTGACAGGGGCGGGTAGCAATCAGCCCCAGCATTTT
NA TRBJ2-7 TRBV28 TRBD1 CASSAWDRVYEQYF TGTGCCAGCAGTGCATGGGACAGGGTATACGAGCAGTACTTC
NA TRBJ1-5 TRBV5-1 NA CASSLGPGSDQPQHF TGCGCCAGCAGCTTGGGGCCGGGGTCAGATCAGCCCCAGCATTTT
NA TRBJ2-1 TRBV7-9 NA CASSLQTGLYEQFF TGTGCCAGCAGCTTACAGACAGGCCTCTATGAGCAGTTCTTC
few TRBJ2-5 TRBV2 TRBD2 CASTYSGSETQYF TGTGCCAGCACCTATAGCGGGAGTGAGACCCAGTACTTC
once TRBJ2-7 TRBV5-1 TRBD2 CASSLEAGDYEQYF TGCGCCAGCAGCTTGGAGGCGGGAGACTACGAGCAGTACTTC
NA TRBJ2-3 TRBV30 NA CAWRPRSTDTQYF TGTGCCTGGAGACCCAGGAGCACAGATACGCAGTATTTT
few TRBJ2-3 TRBV7-2 NA CASSASSSGADTQYF TGTGCCAGCAGCGCATCTAGTTCCGGCGCAGATACGCAGTATTTT
NA TRBJ2-2 TRBV11-3 TRBD1 CASSRRAGGNTGELFF TGTGCCAGCAGCCGCCGGGCAGGGGGCAACACCGGGGAGCTGTTTTTT
NA TRBJ1-5 TRBV28 TRBD1 CASRIGTGYSNQPQHF TGTGCCAGCAGGATCGGGACAGGGTATAGCAATCAGCCCCAGCATTTT
NA TRBJ2-2 TRBV2 TRBD2 CASSKLAGVGGELFF TGTGCCAGCAGTAAACTAGCGGGAGTGGGCGGGGAGCTGTTTTTT
NA TRBJ1-5 TRBV15 TRBD1 CATSRDPTGGNQPQHF TGTGCCACCAGCAGAGATCCGACAGGGGGCAATCAGCCCCAGCATTTT
once TRBJ2-7 TRBV7-2 TRBD2 CASSFSGRPAQYF TGTGCCAGCAGCTTCAGCGGGAGGCCCGCGCAGTACTTC
NA TRBJ1-2 TRBV30 NA CAWSGAPGGGYTF TGTGCCTGGAGTGGGGCGCCGGGAGGAGGCTACACCTTC
NA TRBJ1-2 TRBV7-2 TRBD1 CASSLDGQGADGYTF TGTGCCAGCAGCTTAGACGGACAGGGGGCAGATGGCTACACCTTC
NA TRBJ1-1 TRBV18 NA CASSPTATNTEAFF TGTGCCAGCTCACCGACTGCGACGAACACTGAAGCTTTCTTT
NA TRBJ2-3 TRBV19 TRBD2 CASSPLGAGGPTDTQYF TGTGCCAGTAGTCCTCTGGGCGCGGGAGGGCCGACAGATACGCAGTATTTT
NA TRBJ2-5 TRBV5-1 NA CASSSGIGETQYF TGCGCCAGCAGCTCAGGGATTGGAGAGACCCAGTACTTC
NA TRBJ2-7 TRBV7-9 NA CASSLMAGGGYEQYF TGTGCCAGCAGCTTAATGGCGGGTGGAGGTTACGAGCAGTACTTC
NA TRBJ1-3 TRBV7-9 TRBD1 CASSGDRGTTGNTIYF TGTGCCAGCAGCGGGGACAGGGGAACAACTGGAAACACCATATATTTT
NA TRBJ1-1 TRBV5-1 TRBD1 CASSLDGTGTNTEAFF TGCGCCAGCAGCTTGGATGGGACAGGCACGAACACTGAAGCTTTCTTT
once TRBJ2-1 TRBV11-3 TRBD2 CARLVLGTSGRDNEQFF TGTGCCAGACTAGTCCTGGGGACTAGCGGGAGGGACAATGAGCAGTTCTTC